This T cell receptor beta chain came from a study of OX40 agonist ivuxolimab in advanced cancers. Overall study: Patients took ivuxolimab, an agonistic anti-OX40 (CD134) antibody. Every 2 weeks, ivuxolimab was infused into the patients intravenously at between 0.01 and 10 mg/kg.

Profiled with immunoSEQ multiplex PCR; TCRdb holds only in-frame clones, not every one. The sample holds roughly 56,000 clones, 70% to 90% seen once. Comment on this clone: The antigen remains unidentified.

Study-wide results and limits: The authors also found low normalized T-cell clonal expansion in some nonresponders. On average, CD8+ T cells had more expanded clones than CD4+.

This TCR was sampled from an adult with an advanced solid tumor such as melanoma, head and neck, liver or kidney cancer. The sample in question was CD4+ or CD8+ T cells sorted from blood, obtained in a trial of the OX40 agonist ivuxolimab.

The CDR3 DNA reads TGTGCCACCAGCAGAGATAATCAGCCCCAGCATTTT. It is translated as CATSRDNQPQHF. The chain employs TRBV15 and TRBJ1-5; D is unresolved. V dropped 0 bases and J dropped 4 bases, with 1 base sitting between them. CDR1 and CDR2 from the germline V gene are LNHNV and YYDKDF (reference sequence). This CDR3 comprises 12 residues.